These T cell receptor beta chains were read from a single sample in a study of T cell repertoires in cytomegalovirus infection. TCRdb reprocessed the reads with MiXCR, giving one entry per CDR3 protein. The top ten clones hold around a third of a sample with 90,000 to 130,000 distinct CDR3 sequences, roughly a tenth of them seen once. These receptors lack a known antigen. The source material was PBMCs, sequenced either directly or after in vitro stimulation (not recorded which). The receptors here all came from a human donor in good health (CMV status not recorded). Some clones in this sample may be carry-over from other donors' samples. CDR3s include the opening cysteine and the closing phenylalanine or tryptophan. D genes are given only for firm matches. Size is stated for part of the rows, as once, few or many counts, or as a class when the clone is expanded.

CDR3nt,CDR3aa,j_gene,len,v_gene,abundance,d_gene
TGCGCCAGCAGCCAAGATGAGGGGCCCGGGGAGCTGTTTTTT,CASSQDEGPGELFF,TRBJ2-2,14,TRBV4-3,few,.
TGTGCCAGCAGCCGGGGGACTAGCGGGAATCCTAGCACAGATACGCAGTATTTT,CASSRGTSGNPSTDTQYF,TRBJ2-3,18,TRBV7-8,many,TRBD2
TGTGCCAGCAGCTACGGACTAGCGGGGGGCTACAATGAGCAGTTCTTC,CASSYGLAGGYNEQFF,TRBJ2-1,16,TRBV6-6,many,TRBD2
TGTGCCAGCAGCGGGACTGCGAGCTCCTACGAGCAGTACTTC,CASSGTASSYEQYF,TRBJ2-7,14,TRBV6-5,many,.
TGTGCCAGCAGCTTAGCCCAGGGGGCCACCGGGGAGCTGTTTTTT,CASSLAQGATGELFF,TRBJ2-2,15,TRBV7-3,few,TRBD1
TGTGCCAGCAGTGAATTTGAGTACAGGGGAGGCTACGAGCAGTACTTC,CASSEFEYRGGYEQYF,TRBJ2-7,16,TRBV6-1,.,.
TGTGCCAGCAGCAAAACTGACTCTGGAAACACCATATATTTT,CASSKTDSGNTIYF,TRBJ1-3,14,TRBV7-9,many,.
TGTGCCAGCAGCCCTACCCCGGGGAAACCTGGAAACACCATATATTTT,CASSPTPGKPGNTIYF,TRBJ1-3,16,TRBV7-2,many,.
TGTGCCAGTAGTCCAAGTGGGACGGGGAGAAGAGGCCACACCTTC,CASSPSGTGRRGHTF,TRBJ1-2,15,TRBV19,.,.
TGTGCCAGCAGCTTGGGAGAACGTGAAGCTTTCTTT,CASSLGEREAFF,TRBJ1-1,12,TRBV7-9,many,.
TGTGCCAGCAGCTTAGCTTCTAGCGGGGGAGGGGAGACCCAGTACTTC,CASSLASSGGGETQYF,TRBJ2-5,16,TRBV7-2,many,TRBD2
TGTGCCAGCAGCCCCCCGGACAGTAGAAACTATGGCTACACCTTC,CASSPPDSRNYGYTF,TRBJ1-2,15,TRBV7-9,.,.
TGTGCCAGCAGCCACGGACAGGGAGGCAATTCACCCCTCCACTTT,CASSHGQGGNSPLHF,TRBJ1-6,15,TRBV7-9,many,TRBD1
TGCGCCAGCAGCCAAGTCGGGGCGGCTCAGCCCCAGCATTTT,CASSQVGAAQPQHF,TRBJ1-5,14,TRBV4-1,few,.
TGTGCCAGCAGCCCAACCGCCGATTTTCGGGGCTACAATGAGCAGTTCTTC,CASSPTADFRGYNEQFF,TRBJ2-1,17,TRBV7-8,.,.
TGTGCCAGCAGCTTGGAGGGACAGGGGTTGCGCTACACCTTC,CASSLEGQGLRYTF,TRBJ1-2,14,TRBV5-5,few,TRBD1
TGTGCCAGCAGTTTCCGGGGGACTGAAGCTTTCTTT,CASSFRGTEAFF,TRBJ1-1,12,TRBV27,many,.
TGTGCCAGCAGTTATGGACAGGGAGGCAATCAGCCCCAGCATTTT,CASSYGQGGNQPQHF,TRBJ1-5,15,TRBV6-5,many,TRBD1
TGTGCCAGCAGTACTGCAGCTGAGCAGTTCTTC,CASSTAAEQFF,TRBJ2-1,11,TRBV12-3/TRBV12-4,.,.
TGTGCCAGCACTCAGCCAGGGGGCGACGAAGCTTTCTTT,CASTQPGGDEAFF,TRBJ1-1,13,TRBV7-9,many,TRBD1
TGTGCCAGCCGGCTACACGCGAACACCGGGGAGCTGTTTTTT,CASRLHANTGELFF,TRBJ2-2,14,TRBV6-4,many,.
TGTGCCAGCAGCTTATTGTCCGGCGGGAGTGCCTACAATGAGCAGTTCTTC,CASSLLSGGSAYNEQFF,TRBJ2-1,17,TRBV7-2,many,TRBD2
TGTGCCAGCAGCTTAGTTGTTAGCGGGAGTGCCATGGGTACGCAGTATTTT,CASSLVVSGSAMGTQYF,TRBJ2-3,17,TRBV7-2,many,TRBD2
TGTGCCAGCAGCTTAGACCTAGCGGGAGGTCGGGAGCAGTACTTC,CASSLDLAGGREQYF,TRBJ2-7,15,TRBV7-2,.,TRBD2
TGTGCCAGCAGTTCACTTCAGGCTACTAATGAAAAACTGTTTTTT,CASSSLQATNEKLFF,TRBJ1-4,15,TRBV6-6,few,.
TGTGCCAGCTATACCGGGACTAGTGGCGATACGCAGTATTTT,CASYTGTSGDTQYF,TRBJ2-3,14,TRBV6-1,few,TRBD2
TGTGCCAGCAGCGAAGGACAGGGTTTAACCTACGAGCAGTACTTC,CASSEGQGLTYEQYF,TRBJ2-7,15,TRBV6-1,.,TRBD1
TGTGCCACCAGTGACCCCTTCGGGAGCTATGAAGAGACCCAGTACTTC,CATSDPFGSYEETQYF,TRBJ2-5,16,TRBV24-1,.,.
TGTGCCAGCACGGGGGGGTCGGCAGCTAGCTCCTACAATGAGCAGTTCTTC,CASTGGSAASSYNEQFF,TRBJ2-1,17,TRBV6-1,many,TRBD2
TGTGCCAGCAGTCCACAGGGGATCAGGGAGCTGTTTTTT,CASSPQGIRELFF,TRBJ2-2,13,TRBV11-2,many,TRBD1
TGTGCCAGCAGCTTAGCGGGCGGACGGCAGAATGAAAAACTGTTTTTT,CASSLAGGRQNEKLFF,TRBJ1-4,16,TRBV7-4,.,.
TGTGCCAGCAGCCAACTAGCGGGAGCGGGCGAGCAGTACTTC,CASSQLAGAGEQYF,TRBJ2-7,14,TRBV6-6,.,TRBD2
TGTGCCAGCAGCCCCGGGACAGGATTGGGGGACACTGAAGCTTTCTTT,CASSPGTGLGDTEAFF,TRBJ1-1,16,TRBV5-6,many,TRBD1
TGTGCCAGCAGTTACTCTCGGACAGGAATTAACTATGGCTACACCTTC,CASSYSRTGINYGYTF,TRBJ1-2,16,TRBV6-5,few,TRBD1
TGTGCCAGCAGCTTAGAGACTAGCGGGGCGACTACAGATACGCAGTATTTT,CASSLETSGATTDTQYF,TRBJ2-3,17,TRBV7-6,.,TRBD2
TGTGCCAGCAGGAGCGGGAGGGTTACCGGGGAGCTGTTTTTT,CASRSGRVTGELFF,TRBJ2-2,14,TRBV9,.,TRBD2
TGTGCCAGCAGCTCAACAGGGGCCTCTGGAAACACCATATATTTT,CASSSTGASGNTIYF,TRBJ1-3,15,TRBV7-2,many,TRBD1